The next 21 T cell receptor beta chains were all read from a single sample in a study of cytomegalovirus exposure and HLA in healthy donors. The PCR contained 60 Vbeta and 13 Jbeta primers. Assay: immunoSEQ multiplex PCR; the TCRdb copy retains only in-frame clones and omits some. The sample records about 120,000 clones, roughly 69% being singletons. Material for sequencing was PBMCs. The receptors come from a woman between 35 and 50 years old in good health and CMV-seropositive.

The genes are TRBV7-3 and TRBJ2-1; 10 nucleotides line up with TRBD2. Germline V gives CDR1 SGHTA, CDR2 FQGTGA. The V and J ends lost 5 bases and 7 bases, in that order; junction bases with no gene match: 8. The CDR3 is made up of 15 amino acids. CDR3 amino acids: CASSRRLAGWNEQFF. DNA for the CDR3: TGTGCCAGCAGCCGCAGACTAGCGGGTTGGAATGAGCAGTTCTTC. The whole variable domain, remainder taken from reference TRBV7-3 and TRBJ2-1, is GAGVSQTPSNKVTEKGKYVELRCDPISGHTALYWYRQSLGQGPEFLIYFQGTGAADDSGLPNDRFFAVRPEGSVSTLKIQRTERGDSAVYLCASSRRLAGWNEQFFGPGTRLTVL.

This clone came up a few times. V and J are TRBV27 and TRBJ1-1; D uncertain. V was pared by 3 bases and J by 7 bases, with 12 bases between. In germline, CDR1 is MNHEY, CDR2 SMNVEV (reference sequence). The CDR3 length is 13 residues. CDR3 loop: CASSFSSGYEAFF. DNA of the CDR3: TGTGCCAGCAGTTTCAGTTCGGGATATGAAGCTTTCTTT.

The J gene is TRBJ1-2, the V gene TRBV11-2, with TRBD1 as a possible D gene (5 bases). The CDR3 covers 14 residues. CDR1 is SGHAT and CDR2 is FQNNGV in the germline V gene. V dropped 5 bases and J dropped 7 bases, with 17 bases sitting between them. CDR3 protein: CASSPLTVSSGYTF. The CDR3 region has the DNA TGTGCCAGCAGCCCATTGACAGTCTCCTCTGGCTACACCTTC.

The chain combines TRBV11-2 with TRBJ2-7; 15 bases line up with TRBD2. Unmatched junction bases numbered 11, after V lost 0 bases and J lost 2 bases. The CDR3 extends over 20 amino acids. Germline CDR1 reads SGHAT; CDR2 reads FQNNGV. The CDR3 here is CASSLESSGLAGGYPYEQYF. In nucleotides, the CDR3 is TGTGCCAGCAGCTTAGAGAGTTCGGGACTAGCGGGAGGATACCCCTACGAGCAGTACTTC.

The chain is built from TRBV28 and TRBJ2-1, with D maybe TRBD1 (6 bases). CDR3 length equals 16 residues. V lost 1 base to trimming and J lost 3 bases, with 13 bases between them. Germline CDR1 is MDHEN and CDR2 is SYDVKM. CDR3 in amino acids: CASSLSSWTDYNEQFF. CDR3 in DNA: TGTGCCAGCAGTTTATCGAGCTGGACAGACTACAATGAGCAGTTCTTC.

The CDR3 DNA is TGTGCCAGCAGCCCCTTGAGAGGGGGTGGCTACACCTTC. Translation: CASSPLRGGGYTF. V and J are TRBV2 and TRBJ1-2; D may be TRBD1 (6 bases). Trimming stripped 6 bases from V and 7 bases from J, with 15 bases between. The CDR3 has 13 amino acids. CDR1 is SNHLY, CDR2 FYNNEI, per germline. Based on the CDR3 plus reference TRBV2 and TRBJ1-2, the full variable domain is EPEVTQTPSHQVTQMGQEVILRCVPISNHLYFYWYRQILGQKVEFLVSFYNNEISEKSEIFDDQFSVERPDGSNFTLKIRSTKLEDSAMYFCASSPLRGGGYTFGSGTRLTVV.

This chain links TRBV19 with TRBJ1-5, with D hard to call. This CDR3 has 12 amino acids. CDR1 LNHDA and CDR2 SQIVND come from the germline V gene (reference sequence). Trimming pared 1 base from V and 9 bases from J, leaving 7 bases between. As DNA, the CDR3 is TGTGCCAGTAGTATAGGGGCGACGCCCCAGCATTTT. Amino acid sequence: CASSIGATPQHF.

J is TRBJ2-7 and V is TRBV13, with unresolved D. V was trimmed by 1 base and J by 2 bases, leaving 9 bases between them. This CDR3 contains 14 residues. Looked up from germline, CDR1 is PRHDT and CDR2 is FYEKMQ (reference sequence). The CDR3 region is CASSLDSLAYEQYF. As DNA, the CDR3 is TGTGCCAGCAGCTTAGATTCCCTAGCCTACGAGCAGTACTTC.

This chain joins TRBV28 and TRBJ1-3; D not resolved. The germline gives CDR1 MDHEN, CDR2 SYDVKM. This CDR3 comprises 15 residues. V was trimmed by 3 bases and J by 0 bases, leaving 9 bases between them. In nucleotides, the CDR3 is TGTGCCAGCAGTTTCCCTTTAGACTCTGGAAACACCATATATTTT. This codes for CASSFPLDSGNTIYF.

This chain links TRBV4-1 with TRBJ2-5; 7 nucleotides line up with TRBD2. In germline, CDR1 is MGHRA, CDR2 YSYEKL. J was trimmed by 2 bases and V by 4 bases; bases with no gene match: 7. CDR3 size: 15 residues. The CDR3 DNA is TGCGCCAGCAGCCTCCGGGACTACATTCAAGAGACCCAGTACTTC. This translates into CASSLRDYIQETQYF.

This chain uses TRBV19 with TRBJ2-7, with 9 positions matching TRBD1. Germline CDR1 LNHDA, CDR2 SQIVND (reference sequence). The CDR3 sequence is 15 residues long. The junction had 12 bases not matched to a gene; V was cut back by 5 bases and J by 7 bases. CDR3 loop: CASSSGRDRDSEQYF. CDR3 DNA sequence: TGTGCCAGTAGTTCAGGCCGGGACAGGGATAGTGAGCAGTACTTC.

This clone turned up a few times. The chain employs TRBV25-1 and TRBJ2-5; D perhaps matches TRBD1 (6 bases). The DNA end is more similar to TRBJ2-7, so the J call may be wrong. The CDR3 is 15 amino acids. The germline V gene has CDR1 MGHDK and CDR2 SYGVNS. The CDR3 coding sequence is TGTGCCAGCAGTGGAACACAGGGATTGCTCTACGAGCAGTACTTC. Its protein is CASSGTQGLLYEQYF.

The rearrangement links TRBV4-3 to TRBJ1-6; 10 positions match TRBD1. This CDR3 contains 16 residues. The ends lost 4 bases at V and 5 bases at J; junction bases unmatched: 5. Germline assignment: CDR1 LGHNA and CDR2 YSLEER. The chain's CDR3 is CASSLRDRGHNSPLHF. The CDR3 DNA sequence: TGCGCCAGCAGCCTGCGGGACAGGGGACATAATTCACCCCTCCACTTT.

This clone was seen a handful of times. This chain links TRBV29-1 with TRBJ2-7, with a weak D call TRBD2 (5 bases). Trimming shortened V by 3 bases and J by 5 bases, and 14 bases separated the two germline ends. The V gene's germline CDR1 is SQVTM and CDR2 ANQGSEA. The CDR3 covers 13 residues. CDR3 sequence: CSVDIGEIDEQYF. Written as DNA, the CDR3 is TGCAGCGTTGATATCGGGGAAATAGACGAGCAGTACTTC.

In regard to this clone: One junction end does not reproduce the germline sequence, and a read error may be involved. DNA for the CDR3: TGTTCCAGCAGCGCAGGGACAGTGAATGGAGGCAATCAGCCCCAGCATTTT. Protein: CSSSAGTVNGGNQPQHF. The chain uses TRBV7-9 and TRBJ1-5; 7 nucleotides align to TRBD1. CDR3 size: 17 residues. The germline V gene has CDR1 SEHNR and CDR2 FQNEAQ (reference sequence). Drawing the rest from reference TRBV7-9 and TRBJ1-5, the complete variable domain is DTGVSQNPRHKITKRGQNVTFRCDPISEHNRLYWYRQTLGQGPEFLTYFQNEAQLEKSRLLSDRFSAERPKGSFSTLEIQRTEQGDSAMYLCSSSAGTVNGGNQPQHFGDGTRLSIL.

The rearrangement links TRBV4-1 to TRBJ2-5; 11 bases are shared with TRBD2. The CDR3 has 17 residues. V shed 3 bases and J 4 bases; nucleotides not matched to a gene: 10. Germline V lookup: CDR1 MGHRA, CDR2 YSYEKL. The CDR3 region has the DNA TGCGCCAGCAGCCACGCCAGTCTACTAGCGGGAGTAGAGACCCAGTACTTC. It is translated as CASSHASLLAGVETQYF.

Comments on this clone: The junction differs from germline at one of its ends, possibly a read error. Other nucleotide sequences from this sample produce the same CDR3. This chain connects TRBV9 to TRBJ2-1, with 11 bases fitting TRBD2. CDR3 length: 18 residues. CDR1 is SGDLS, CDR2 YYNGEE, per germline. The CDR3 loop is CASSGPTGTSGPGNEQFF. The CDR3 DNA is TGTGCTAGCAGCGGTCCCACCGGGACTAGCGGACCCGGGAATGAGCAGTTCTTC.

The J gene is TRBJ2-7, the V gene TRBV7-2; D not resolved. The CDR3 is 13 residues long. V was trimmed by 2 bases and J by 5 bases, leaving 10 bases between them. The germline V gene encodes CDR1 SGHTA and CDR2 FQGNSA. For the CDR3, the DNA is TGTGCCAGCAGCTTAATGAGTGAGGACGAGCAGTACTTC. Translation gives CASSLMSEDEQYF.

This clone came up a few times. This sequence joins TRBV13 and TRBJ2-3; 10 bases are shared with TRBD1. The CDR3 is 19 amino acids. V shed 9 bases and J 0 bases; nucleotides not matched to a gene: 18. The germline V gene has CDR1 PRHDT and CDR2 FYEKMQ (reference sequence). CDR3 region: CARYTMGQGPHLSTDTQYF. The CDR3 nucleotides are TGTGCCAGGTATACGATGGGACAGGGGCCCCACTTAAGCACAGATACGCAGTATTTT.

The rearrangement joins TRBV7-9 to TRBJ2-3, with TRBD1 matching 7 bases. The germline gives CDR1 SEHNR, CDR2 FQNEAQ (reference sequence). V dropped 5 bases and J dropped 7; count of bases not matched to a gene: 9. This CDR3 comprises 14 residues. The CDR3 DNA reads TGTGCCAGCAGCACAAGCCTGGGACAGAATACGCAGTATTTT. It encodes CASSTSLGQNTQYF. Supplemented by reference TRBV7-9 and TRBJ2-3, the full variable domain reads DTGVSQNPRHKITKRGQNVTFRCDPISEHNRLYWYRQTLGQGPEFLTYFQNEAQLEKSRLLSDRFSAERPKGSFSTLEIQRTEQGDSAMYLCASSTSLGQNTQYFGPGTRLTVL.

The chain recombines TRBV2 with TRBJ1-1; D unresolved. V shed 0 bases and J shed 3 bases, with 5 bases lying between them. Germline V gene sequence: CDR1 SNHLY, CDR2 FYNNEI. CDR3 length: 13 residues. As DNA, the CDR3 is TGTGCCAGCAGTGAAGCTGGAGACACTGAAGCTTTCTTT. Translating gives CASSEAGDTEAFF. The whole variable domain, remainder taken from reference TRBV2 and TRBJ1-1, is EPEVTQTPSHQVTQMGQEVILRCVPISNHLYFYWYRQILGQKVEFLVSFYNNEISEKSEIFDDQFSVERPDGSNFTLKIRSTKLEDSAMYFCASSEAGDTEAFFGQGTRLTVV.